This entry describes one T cell receptor beta chain. Its specificity is not known. ViraFEST used viral peptide pools to expand antigen-specific CD4+ T cells before sequencing. A 10-day culture period preceded the isolation of CD4+ T cells. All vaccine recipients tested negative for nucleocapsid antibodies and had never contracted SARS-CoV-2 infection. IL-2 medium took the place of half the medium on both days 3 and 7. The data originate from a study of vaccination effects on CD4 cells after COVID-19. General observations from the study: Few convalescent patients were included, and no early post-infection timepoints were sampled.

Data came from immunoSEQ multiplex PCR; TCRdb stores just in-frame clones and leaves some out. Among about 43,000 clones listed, 70% to 80% were seen once. This CDR3 region has 15 residues. Germline V CDR1 and CDR2: MNHEY, SMNVEV (reference sequence). V lost 6 bases to trimming and J lost 7 bases, with 19 bases between them. This clonotype originated in a human donor who received a COVID-19 vaccine. The chain joins TRBV27 to TRBJ1-5; D uncertain. The sample here was CD4+ T cells from PBMCs cultured with SARS-CoV-2 spike peptides, taken before COVID-19 vaccination. CDR3 nucleotide sequence: TGTGCCAGCAGCGTGAGGTGGGGTGTGGGCCAGCCCCAGCATTTT. Its protein is CASSVRWGVGQPQHF.